A single T cell receptor (beta chain) is shown here with its context. Its antigen is unknown. Each CDR3 protein is one row after TCRdb ran MiXCR on the reads. The top ten clones hold around 46% of a sample with a few hundred thousand distinct CDR3 sequences, 40% of them seen once. The CDR3 contains 13 residues. Trimming pared 4 bases from V and 10 bases from J, leaving 13 bases between. The germline V gene has CDR1 SGHTA and CDR2 FQGNSA. This specimen belongs to a study of T cell repertoires in cytomegalovirus infection. Overall study findings and caveats: What dominated the ex vivo response were HLA-C-restricted CMV-specific TCR beta clonotypes.

This material consisted of cultured PBMCs, taken from culture after CMV antigen stimulation. The clonotype originates from a human donor in good health (CMV status not recorded). Some clones in this sample may be carry-over from other donors' samples. This chain links TRBV7-2 with TRBJ1-4, with D perhaps TRBD1 (6 bases). CDR3 loop: CASSSPNRVKLFF. CDR3 DNA sequence: TGTGCCAGCAGCTCTCCCAACAGGGTAAAACTGTTTTTT.